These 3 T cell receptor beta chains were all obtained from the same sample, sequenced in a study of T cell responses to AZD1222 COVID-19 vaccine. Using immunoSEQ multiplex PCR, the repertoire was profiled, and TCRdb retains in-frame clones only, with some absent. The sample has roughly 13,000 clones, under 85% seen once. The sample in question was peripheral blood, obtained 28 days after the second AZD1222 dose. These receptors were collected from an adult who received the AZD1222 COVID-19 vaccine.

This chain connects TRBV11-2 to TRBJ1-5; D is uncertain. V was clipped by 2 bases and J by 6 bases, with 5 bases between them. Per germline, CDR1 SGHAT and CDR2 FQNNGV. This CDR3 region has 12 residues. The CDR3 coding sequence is TGTGCCAGCAGCTTAATCGGTCAGCCCCAGCATTTT. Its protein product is CASSLIGQPQHF.

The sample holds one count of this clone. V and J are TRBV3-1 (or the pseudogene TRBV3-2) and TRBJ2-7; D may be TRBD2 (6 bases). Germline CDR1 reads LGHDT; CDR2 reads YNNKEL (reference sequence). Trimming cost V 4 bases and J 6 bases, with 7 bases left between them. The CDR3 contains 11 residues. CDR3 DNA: TGTGCCAGCAGCCGGGAGGCCGAGCAGTACTTC. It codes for CASSREAEQYF.

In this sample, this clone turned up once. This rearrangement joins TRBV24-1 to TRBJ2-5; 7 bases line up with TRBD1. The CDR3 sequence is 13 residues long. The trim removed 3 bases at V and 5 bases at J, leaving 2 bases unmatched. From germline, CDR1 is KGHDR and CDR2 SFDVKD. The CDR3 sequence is CATSDDRAETQYF. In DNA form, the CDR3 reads TGTGCCACCAGTGATGACAGGGCTGAGACCCAGTACTTC.